The entry below describes one T cell receptor (beta chain). The CDR3 totals 18 residues. Germline CDR1 and CDR2: WNHNN and SYGVQD (reference sequence). Unmatched junction bases numbered 15, after V lost 3 bases and J lost 1 base. The sample is drawn from a study of T-cell memory formation after mild COVID-19. TCRdb re-called the 5' RACE reads with MiXCR, one entry per CDR3 protein. The repertoire holds some 490,000 distinct CDR3 sequences, 15% to 20% seen once, with around 12% in the top ten. The sequencing sample was made of PBMCs or a T cell subset sorted from them (not recorded which). The source is an adult woman who had mild COVID-19 (a few samples of this study predate the infection). Cell type and time point are not known. The gene calls are TRBV10-1 and TRBJ2-7; 7 positions match TRBD1. CDR3 protein: CASSDILSPDRLSYEQYF. The DNA of the CDR3 is TGCGCCAGCAGTGATATCCTGTCGCCGGACAGGTTATCCTACGAGCAGTACTTC.